Described below is a single T cell receptor beta chain sequence and its context. Methods used by the authors: Amplification with reference gene primers provided the estimates of nucleated cell counts. Here immunoSEQ multiplex PCR was the method, and the copy in TCRdb shows in-frame clones only, minus some. V and J calls and clone size are those listed in that table; D and trimming were worked out from the DNA. This table holds about 230,000 clones, 75% to 90% found once. The length of the CDR3 is 11 residues. CDR1 is SQVTM, CDR2 ANQGSEA, per germline. V gave up 7 bases and J gave up 6 bases, with 10 bases separating them. This sample is part of a study of blood T cell repertoires in COVID-19. Study in general: Spain, Italy and the United States supplied samples that represented acute and convalescent COVID-19. PBMCs, B-cell-depleted T cells, or T cells provided the cDNA or gDNA that made up the material.

Sequencing was done on a sample of peripheral blood. The receptor comes from a woman in her seventies with active or convalescent COVID-19. The rearrangement links TRBV29-1 to TRBJ2-4; maybe TRBD1 (6 bases). The CDR3: CSAGEPNIQYF. The CDR3 bases are TGCAGCGCAGGGGAACCAAACATTCAGTACTTC.